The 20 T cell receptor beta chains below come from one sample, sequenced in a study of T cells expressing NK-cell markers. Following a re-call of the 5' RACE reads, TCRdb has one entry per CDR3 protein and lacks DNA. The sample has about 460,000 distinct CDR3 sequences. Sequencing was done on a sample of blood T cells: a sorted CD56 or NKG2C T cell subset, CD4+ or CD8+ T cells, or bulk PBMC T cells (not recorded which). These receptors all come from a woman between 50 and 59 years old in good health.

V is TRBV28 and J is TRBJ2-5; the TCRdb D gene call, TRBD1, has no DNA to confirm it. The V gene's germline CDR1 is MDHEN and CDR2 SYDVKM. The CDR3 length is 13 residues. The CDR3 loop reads CATRTPGKETQYF.

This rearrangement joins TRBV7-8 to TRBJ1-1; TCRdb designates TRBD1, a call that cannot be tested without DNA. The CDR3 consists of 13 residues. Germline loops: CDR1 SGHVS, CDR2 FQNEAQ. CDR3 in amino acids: CASSSRGGTEAFF.

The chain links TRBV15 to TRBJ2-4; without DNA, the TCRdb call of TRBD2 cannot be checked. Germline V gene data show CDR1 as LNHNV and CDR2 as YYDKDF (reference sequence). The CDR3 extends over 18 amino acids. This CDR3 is CATSRDGLREGTKNIQYF.

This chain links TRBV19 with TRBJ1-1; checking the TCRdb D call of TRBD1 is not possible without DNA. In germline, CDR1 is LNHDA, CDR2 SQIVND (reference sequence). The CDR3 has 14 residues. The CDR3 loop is CASSIRDRGTEAFF.

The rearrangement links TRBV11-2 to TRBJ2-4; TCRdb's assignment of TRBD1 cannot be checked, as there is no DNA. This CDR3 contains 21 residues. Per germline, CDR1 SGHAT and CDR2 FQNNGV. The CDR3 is CASSLVSPPGQGLGAKNIQYF.

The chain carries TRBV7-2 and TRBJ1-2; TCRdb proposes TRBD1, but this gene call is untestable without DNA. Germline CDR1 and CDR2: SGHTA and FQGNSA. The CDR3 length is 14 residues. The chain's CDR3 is CASSFRDSRYGYTF.

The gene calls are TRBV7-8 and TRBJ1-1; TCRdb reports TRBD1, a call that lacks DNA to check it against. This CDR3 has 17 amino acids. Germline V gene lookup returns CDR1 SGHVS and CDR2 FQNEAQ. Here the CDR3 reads CASSLRRPPSLNTEAFF.

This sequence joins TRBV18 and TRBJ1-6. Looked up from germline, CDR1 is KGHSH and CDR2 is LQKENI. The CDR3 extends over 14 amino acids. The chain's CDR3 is CASSPSDYNSPLHF.

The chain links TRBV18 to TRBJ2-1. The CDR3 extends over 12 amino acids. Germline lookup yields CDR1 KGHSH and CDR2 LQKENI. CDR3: CASSQTHNEQFF.

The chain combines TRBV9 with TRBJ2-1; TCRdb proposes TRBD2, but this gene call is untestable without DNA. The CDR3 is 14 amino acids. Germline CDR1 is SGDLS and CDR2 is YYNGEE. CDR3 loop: CASSVGTAGREQFF.

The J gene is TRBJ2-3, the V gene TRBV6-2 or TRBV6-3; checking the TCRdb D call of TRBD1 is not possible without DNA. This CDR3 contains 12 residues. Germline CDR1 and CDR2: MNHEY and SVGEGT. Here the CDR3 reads CASRGVSDTQYF.

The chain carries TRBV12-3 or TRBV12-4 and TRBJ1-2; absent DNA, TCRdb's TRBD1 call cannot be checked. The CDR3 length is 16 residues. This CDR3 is CASSSPEKTGAGGYTF.

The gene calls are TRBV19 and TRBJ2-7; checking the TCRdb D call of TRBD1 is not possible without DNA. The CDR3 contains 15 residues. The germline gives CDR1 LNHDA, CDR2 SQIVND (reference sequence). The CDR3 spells CASSIIPAQGYEQYF.

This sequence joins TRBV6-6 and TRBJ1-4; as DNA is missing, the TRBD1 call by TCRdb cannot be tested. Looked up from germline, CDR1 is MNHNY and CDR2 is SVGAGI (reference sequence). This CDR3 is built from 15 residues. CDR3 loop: CASSYPGTEAPKLFF.

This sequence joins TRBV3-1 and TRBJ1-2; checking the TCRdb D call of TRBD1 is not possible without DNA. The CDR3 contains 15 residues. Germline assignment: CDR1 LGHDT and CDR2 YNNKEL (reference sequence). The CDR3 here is CASSQHPGQGNGYTF.

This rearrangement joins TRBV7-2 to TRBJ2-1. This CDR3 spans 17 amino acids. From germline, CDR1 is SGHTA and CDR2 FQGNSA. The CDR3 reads CASSLDLGTSSYNEQFF.

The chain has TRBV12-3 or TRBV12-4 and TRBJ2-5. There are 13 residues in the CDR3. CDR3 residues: CASSSRTQETQYF.

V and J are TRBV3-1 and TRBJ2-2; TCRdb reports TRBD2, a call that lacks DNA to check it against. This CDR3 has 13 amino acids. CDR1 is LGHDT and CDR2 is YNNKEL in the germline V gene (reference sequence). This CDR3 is CASRTSYTGELFF. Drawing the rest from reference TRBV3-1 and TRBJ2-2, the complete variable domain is DTAVSQTPKYLVTQMGNDKSIKCEQNLGHDTMYWYKQDSKKFLKIMFSYNNKELIINETVPNRFSPKSPDKAHLNLHINSLELGDSAVYFCASRTSYTGELFFGEGSRLTVL.

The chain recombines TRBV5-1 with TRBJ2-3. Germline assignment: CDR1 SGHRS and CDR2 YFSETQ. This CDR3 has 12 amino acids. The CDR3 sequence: CASSLRTDTQYF.

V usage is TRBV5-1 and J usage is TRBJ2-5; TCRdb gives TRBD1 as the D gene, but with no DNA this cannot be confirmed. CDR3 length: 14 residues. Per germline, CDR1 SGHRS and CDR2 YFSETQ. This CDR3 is CASSPRDRQETQYF.